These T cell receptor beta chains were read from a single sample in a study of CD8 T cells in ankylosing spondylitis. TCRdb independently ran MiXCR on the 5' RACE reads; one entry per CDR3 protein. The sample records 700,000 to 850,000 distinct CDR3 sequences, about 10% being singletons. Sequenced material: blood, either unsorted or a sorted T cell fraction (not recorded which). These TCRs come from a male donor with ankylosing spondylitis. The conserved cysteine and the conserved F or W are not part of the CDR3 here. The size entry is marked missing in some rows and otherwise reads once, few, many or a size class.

ASSPYSSYNTGELF TRBJ2-2 NA TRBV7-6
SVGLNWGDTEAF TRBJ1-1 few TRBV29-1
ASSQGGGYSYNEQF TRBJ2-1 many TRBV11-2
SAGTILSYNEQF TRBJ2-1 few TRBV20-1
ASSPSGFYGYT TRBJ1-2 NA TRBV9
ASYKRGANNEQF TRBJ2-1 NA TRBV6-1
ASREDRLTEAF TRBJ1-1 many TRBV7-2
SGGQNQETQY TRBJ2-5 many TRBV29-1
ASSSLLQGPQH TRBJ1-5 NA TRBV6-2/TRBV6-3
ASSYRTLAYEQY TRBJ2-7 NA TRBV5-5
ASSNAGDNSPLH TRBJ1-6 NA TRBV18
ASSFGDEGFGNTIY TRBJ1-3 NA TRBV6-5
ASITGSSTDTQY TRBJ2-3 many TRBV28
AISEGNRNQPQH TRBJ1-5 NA TRBV10-3
ASRTGGRTEAF TRBJ1-1 many TRBV6-1
ASSLVAGQNIQY TRBJ2-4 few TRBV7-2
AWRSGVYEQY TRBJ2-7 NA TRBV30
ASSFRRYNEQF TRBJ2-1 NA TRBV12-3/TRBV12-4
ASSFRGRSYNSPLH TRBJ1-6 NA TRBV28
AISRAGTSGIGEQF TRBJ2-1 few TRBV10-3
ASSLESYQETQY TRBJ2-5 NA TRBV7-2
ASSYPTDHCT TRBJ1-2 few TRBV6-2/TRBV6-3
ASSPWGQVNIQY TRBJ2-4 NA TRBV6-2/TRBV6-3
SARDGGREIHGYT TRBJ1-2 NA TRBV20-1
ASKTSGTYNEQF TRBJ2-1 once TRBV5-1
ASSFFEERLAGNNEQF TRBJ2-1 few TRBV5-6
SARDREGAEKLF TRBJ1-4 few TRBV20-1
SAGTSGNIQY TRBJ2-4 few TRBV20-1
ASSPSRDRYYGYT TRBJ1-2 NA TRBV11-2
ASSSGLRGGRFGYT TRBJ1-2 few TRBV7-8
ASSVATGQDYGYT TRBJ1-2 NA TRBV9
ASSQTGTGMYNEQF TRBJ2-1 few TRBV4-2
ASSFQGRNNQPQH TRBJ1-5 NA TRBV27
SARRVTEAF TRBJ1-1 NA TRBV20-1
AISESHGRIYNEQF TRBJ2-1 NA TRBV10-3
SVETSWETQY TRBJ2-5 many TRBV29-1
ASSLMHGGDTGELF TRBJ2-2 NA TRBV5-1
SVEDRGTGNTIY TRBJ1-3 few TRBV29-1
SATHPGQPYEQY TRBJ2-7 NA TRBV20-1
SAPSGTGETQY TRBJ2-5 NA TRBV20-1
ASSGPGTSGRSYNEQF TRBJ2-1 NA TRBV2
ASSLARAQAEQY TRBJ2-7 NA TRBV7-9
ASSGPGQGSGYT TRBJ1-2 NA TRBV6-1
ASSPSTYTQY TRBJ2-3 NA TRBV7-9
ASSEPSSGREQY TRBJ2-7 few TRBV7-2
ATSDPVHNEQF TRBJ2-1 NA TRBV24-1
ATSRHREYNEQF TRBJ2-1 NA TRBV15
ASSPSPGHQETQY TRBJ2-5 few TRBV18